This paragraph reports one T cell receptor (beta chain). This specimen comes from a study of T cell changes during pregnancy in multiple sclerosis. The CDR3 length is 14 residues. Trimming took off 3 bases at V and 4 bases at J, with 13 bases between the two ends. Germline V gives CDR1 SGDLS, CDR2 YYNGEE. Generated by immunoSEQ multiplex PCR, the TCRdb table keeps only in-frame clones and is missing some. This sample has 50,000 to 70,000 clones, with around 92% found just once. This sequence originates from a female donor with multiple sclerosis, enrolled in a pregnancy study. The rearrangement uses TRBV9 and TRBJ2-5, with D possibly being TRBD1 (5 bases). This specimen consisted of peripheral blood, obtained in the first trimester of pregnancy. In DNA, the CDR3 is TGTGCCAGCAGCGCCGGCCAGGGTCGAGAGACCCAGTACTTC. This translates into CASSAGQGRETQYF.